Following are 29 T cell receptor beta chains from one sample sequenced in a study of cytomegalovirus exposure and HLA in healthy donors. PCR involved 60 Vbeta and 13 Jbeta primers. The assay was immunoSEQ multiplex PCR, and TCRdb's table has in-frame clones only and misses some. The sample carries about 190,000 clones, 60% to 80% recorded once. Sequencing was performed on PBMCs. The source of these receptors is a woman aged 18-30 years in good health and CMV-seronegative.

The CDR3 region is CASSPRGGAVTEAFF. CDR3 in DNA: TGTGCCAGCAGCCCCCGTGGGGGGGCGGTCACTGAAGCTTTCTTT. The chain has TRBV9 and TRBJ1-1; D is possibly TRBD1 (6 bases). V dropped 4 bases and J dropped 4 bases, with 17 bases sitting between them. The germline V gene has CDR1 SGDLS and CDR2 YYNGEE. There are 15 residues in the CDR3. The whole variable domain, remainder taken from reference TRBV9 and TRBJ1-1, is DSGVTQTPKHLITATGQRVTLRCSPRSGDLSVYWYQQSLDQGLQFLIQYYNGEERAKGNILERFSAQQFPDLHSELNLSSLELGDSALYFCASSPRGGAVTEAFFGQGTRLTVV.

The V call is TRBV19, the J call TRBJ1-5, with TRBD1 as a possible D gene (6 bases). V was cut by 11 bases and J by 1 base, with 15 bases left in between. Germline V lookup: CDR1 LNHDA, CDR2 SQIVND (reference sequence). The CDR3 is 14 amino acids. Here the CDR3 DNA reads TGTGCCGTACAGGGAATGGGGAGCAATCAGCCCCAGCATTTT. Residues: CAVQGMGSNQPQHF.

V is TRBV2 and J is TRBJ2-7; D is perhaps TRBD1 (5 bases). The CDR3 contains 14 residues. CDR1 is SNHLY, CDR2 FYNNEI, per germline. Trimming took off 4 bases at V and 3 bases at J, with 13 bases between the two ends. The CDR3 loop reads CASSVDRHNYEQYF. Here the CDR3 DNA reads TGTGCCAGCAGTGTAGACAGACATAACTACGAGCAGTACTTC.

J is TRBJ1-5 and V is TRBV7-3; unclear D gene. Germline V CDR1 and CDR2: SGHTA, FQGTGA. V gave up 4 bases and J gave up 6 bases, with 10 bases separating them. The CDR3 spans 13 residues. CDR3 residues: CASSSDFGQPQHF. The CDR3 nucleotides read TGTGCCAGCAGCTCGGACTTTGGTCAGCCCCAGCATTTT.

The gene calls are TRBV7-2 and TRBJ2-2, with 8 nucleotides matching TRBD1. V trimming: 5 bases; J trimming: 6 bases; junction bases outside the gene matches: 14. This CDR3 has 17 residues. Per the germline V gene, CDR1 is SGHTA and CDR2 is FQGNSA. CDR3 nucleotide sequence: TGTGCCAGCAGCCGACTAACAGGGGGGTTCTACGCCGGGGAGCTGTTTTTT. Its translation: CASSRLTGGFYAGELFF.

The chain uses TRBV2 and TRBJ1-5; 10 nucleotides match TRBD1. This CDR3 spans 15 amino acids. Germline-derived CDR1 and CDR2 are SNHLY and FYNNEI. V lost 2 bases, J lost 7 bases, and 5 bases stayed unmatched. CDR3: CASSEPRTGGQPQHF. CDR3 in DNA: TGTGCCAGCAGTGAACCCAGGACAGGGGGACAGCCCCAGCATTTT.

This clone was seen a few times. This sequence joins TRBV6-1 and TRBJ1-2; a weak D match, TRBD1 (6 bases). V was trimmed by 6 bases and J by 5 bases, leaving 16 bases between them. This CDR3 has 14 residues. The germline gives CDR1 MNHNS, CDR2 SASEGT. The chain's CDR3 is CASRAPGHPYGYTF. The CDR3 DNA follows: TGTGCCAGCAGGGCTCCGGGACATCCATATGGCTACACCTTC.

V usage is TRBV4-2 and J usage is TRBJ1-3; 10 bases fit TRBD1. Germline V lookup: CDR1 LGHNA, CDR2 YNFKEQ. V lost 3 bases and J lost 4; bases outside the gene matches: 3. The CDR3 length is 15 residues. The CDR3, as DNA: TGTGCCAGCAGCCAGGACAGGGGGTACGGAAACACCATATATTTT. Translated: CASSQDRGYGNTIYF.

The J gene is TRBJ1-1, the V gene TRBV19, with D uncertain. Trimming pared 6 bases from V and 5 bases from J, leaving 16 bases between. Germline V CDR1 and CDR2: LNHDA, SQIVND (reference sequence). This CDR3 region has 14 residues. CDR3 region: CASRPLVTGTEAFF. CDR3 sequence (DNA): TGTGCCAGTAGACCTCTAGTCACGGGTACTGAAGCTTTCTTT.

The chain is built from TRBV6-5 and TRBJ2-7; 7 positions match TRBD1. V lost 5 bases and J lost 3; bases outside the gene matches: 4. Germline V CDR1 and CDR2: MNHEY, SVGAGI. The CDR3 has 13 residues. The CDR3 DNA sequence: TGTGCCAGCAGTCCCGACAGGGACTACGAGCAGTACTTC. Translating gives CASSPDRDYEQYF.

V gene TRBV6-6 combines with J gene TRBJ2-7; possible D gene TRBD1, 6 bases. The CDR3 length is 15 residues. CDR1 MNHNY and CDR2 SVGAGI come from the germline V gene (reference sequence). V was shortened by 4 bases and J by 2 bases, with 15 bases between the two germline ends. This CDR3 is CASSSITTGTYEQYF. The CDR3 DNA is TGTGCCAGCAGTTCGATCACTACAGGGACCTACGAGCAGTACTTC.

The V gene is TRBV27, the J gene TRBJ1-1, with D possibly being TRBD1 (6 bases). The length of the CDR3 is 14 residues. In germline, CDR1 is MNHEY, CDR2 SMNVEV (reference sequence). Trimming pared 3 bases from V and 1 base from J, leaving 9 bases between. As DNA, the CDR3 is TGTGCCAGCAGTTTTCGCAGGGGGAACACTGAAGCTTTCTTT. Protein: CASSFRRGNTEAFF.

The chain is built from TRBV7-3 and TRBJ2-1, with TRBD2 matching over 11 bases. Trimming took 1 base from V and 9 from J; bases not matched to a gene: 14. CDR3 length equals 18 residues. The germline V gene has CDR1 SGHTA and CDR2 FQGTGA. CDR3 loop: CASSLRAPLAGGGIEQFF. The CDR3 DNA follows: TGTGCCAGCAGCTTAAGGGCCCCTCTAGCGGGGGGCGGTATTGAGCAGTTCTTC. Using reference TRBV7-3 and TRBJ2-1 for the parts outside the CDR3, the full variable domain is GAGVSQTPSNKVTEKGKYVELRCDPISGHTALYWYRQSLGQGPEFLIYFQGTGAADDSGLPNDRFFAVRPEGSVSTLKIQRTERGDSAVYLCASSLRAPLAGGGIEQFFGPGTRLTVL.

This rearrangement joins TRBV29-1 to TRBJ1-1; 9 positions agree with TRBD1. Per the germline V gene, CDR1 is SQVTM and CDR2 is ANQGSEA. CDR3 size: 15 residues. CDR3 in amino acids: CSGWTGEIMNTEAFF. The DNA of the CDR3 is TGCAGTGGGTGGACAGGGGAAATTATGAACACTGAAGCTTTCTTT.

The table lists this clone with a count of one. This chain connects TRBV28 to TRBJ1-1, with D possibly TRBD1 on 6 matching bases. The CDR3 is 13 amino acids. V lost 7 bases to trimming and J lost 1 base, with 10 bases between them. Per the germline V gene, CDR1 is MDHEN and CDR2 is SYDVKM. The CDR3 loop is CASTLQGNTEAFF. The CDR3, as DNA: TGTGCCAGCACGCTACAGGGGAACACTGAAGCTTTCTTT. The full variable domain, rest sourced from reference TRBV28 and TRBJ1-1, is DVKVTQSSRYLVKRTGEKVFLECVQDMDHENMFWYRQDPGLGLRLIYFSYDVKMKEKGDIPEGYSVSREKKERFSLILESASTNQTSMYLCASTLQGNTEAFFGQGTRLTVV.

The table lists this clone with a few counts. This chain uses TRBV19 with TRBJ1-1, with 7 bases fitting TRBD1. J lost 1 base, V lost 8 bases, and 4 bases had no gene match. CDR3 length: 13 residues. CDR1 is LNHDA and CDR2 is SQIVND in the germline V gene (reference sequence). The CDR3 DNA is TGTGCCAGTTCTAACAGGGGGAACACTGAAGCTTTCTTT. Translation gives CASSNRGNTEAFF.

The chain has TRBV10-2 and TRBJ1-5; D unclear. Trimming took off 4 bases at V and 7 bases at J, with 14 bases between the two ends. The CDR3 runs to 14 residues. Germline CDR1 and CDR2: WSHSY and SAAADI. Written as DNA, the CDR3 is TGCGCCAGCAGTGTTATGAGGGAGAGCCAGCCCCAGCATTTT. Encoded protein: CASSVMRESQPQHF.

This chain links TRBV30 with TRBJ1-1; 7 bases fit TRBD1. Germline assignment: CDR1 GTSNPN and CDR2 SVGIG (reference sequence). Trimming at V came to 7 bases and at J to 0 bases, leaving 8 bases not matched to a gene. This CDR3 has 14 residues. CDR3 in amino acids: CASTGALLNTEAFF. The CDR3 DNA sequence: TGTGCCTCAACAGGGGCCTTATTGAACACTGAAGCTTTCTTT. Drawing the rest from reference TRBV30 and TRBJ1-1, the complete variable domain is SQTIHQWPATLVQPVGSPLSLECTVEGTSNPNLYWYRQAAGRGLQLLFYSVGIGQISSEVPQNLSASRPQDRQFILSSKKLLLSDSGFYLCASTGALLNTEAFFGQGTRLTVV.

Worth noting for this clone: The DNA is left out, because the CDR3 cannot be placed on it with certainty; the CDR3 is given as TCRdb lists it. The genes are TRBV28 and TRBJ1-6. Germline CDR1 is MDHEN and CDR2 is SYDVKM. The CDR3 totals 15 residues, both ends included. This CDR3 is CASSFGPGLNSPLHF.

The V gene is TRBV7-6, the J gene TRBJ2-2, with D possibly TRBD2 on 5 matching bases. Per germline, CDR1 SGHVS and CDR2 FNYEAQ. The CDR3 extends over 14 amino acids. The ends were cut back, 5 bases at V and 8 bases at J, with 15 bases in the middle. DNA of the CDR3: TGTGCCAGCAGCCCCAGCGGCGGCGCGGGGGAGCTGTTTTTT. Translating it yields CASSPSGGAGELFF.

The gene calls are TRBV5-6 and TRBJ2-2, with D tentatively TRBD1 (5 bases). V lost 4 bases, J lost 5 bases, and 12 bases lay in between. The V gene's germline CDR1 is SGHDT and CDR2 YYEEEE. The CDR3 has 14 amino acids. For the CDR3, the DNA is TGTGCCAGCAGCCCAGGGTTAGGAACCGGGGAGCTGTTTTTT. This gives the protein CASSPGLGTGELFF.

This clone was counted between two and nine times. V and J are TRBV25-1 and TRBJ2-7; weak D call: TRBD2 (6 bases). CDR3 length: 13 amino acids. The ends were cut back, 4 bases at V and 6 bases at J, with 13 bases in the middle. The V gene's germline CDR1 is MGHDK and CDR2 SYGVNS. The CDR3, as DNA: TGTGCCAGCAGTGCGGGGGACGTCGGCGAGCAGTACTTC. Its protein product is CASSAGDVGEQYF.

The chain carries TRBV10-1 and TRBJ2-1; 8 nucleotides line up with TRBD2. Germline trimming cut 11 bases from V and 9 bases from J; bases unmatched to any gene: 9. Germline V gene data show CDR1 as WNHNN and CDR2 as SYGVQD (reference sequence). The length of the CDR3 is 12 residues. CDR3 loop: CASGLVEGEQFF. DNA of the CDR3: TGCGCCTCGGGACTAGTGGAGGGTGAGCAGTTCTTC.

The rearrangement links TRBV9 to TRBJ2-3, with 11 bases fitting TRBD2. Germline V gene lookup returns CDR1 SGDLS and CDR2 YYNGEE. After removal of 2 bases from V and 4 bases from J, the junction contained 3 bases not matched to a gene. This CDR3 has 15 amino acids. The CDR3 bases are TGTGCCAGCAGCGTTAGCGGGGGGGCGGCAGATACGCAGTATTTT. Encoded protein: CASSVSGGAADTQYF.

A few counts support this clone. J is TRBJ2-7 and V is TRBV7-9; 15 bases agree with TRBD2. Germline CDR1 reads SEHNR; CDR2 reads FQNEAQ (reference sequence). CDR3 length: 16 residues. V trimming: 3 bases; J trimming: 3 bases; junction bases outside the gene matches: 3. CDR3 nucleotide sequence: TGTGCCAGCAGCTTTGGACTAGCGGGAGGGTTCTACGAGCAGTACTTC. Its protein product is CASSFGLAGGFYEQYF.

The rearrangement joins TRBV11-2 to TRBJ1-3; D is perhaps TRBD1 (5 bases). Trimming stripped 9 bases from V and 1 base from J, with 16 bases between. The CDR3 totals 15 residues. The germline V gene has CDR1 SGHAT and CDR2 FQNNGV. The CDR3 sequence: CASSKGALSGNTIYF. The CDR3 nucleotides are TGTGCCAGTTCCAAAGGGGCACTATCTGGAAACACCATATATTTT.

The CDR3 DNA reads TGTGCCAGTAGACAGGGGGCGAACACTGAAGCTTTCTTT. Its translation is CASRQGANTEAFF. The rearrangement links TRBV19 to TRBJ1-1, with 9 bases lining up with TRBD1. Germline assignment: CDR1 LNHDA and CDR2 SQIVND (reference sequence). Trimming cost V 6 bases and J 1 base; bases outside gene matches: 0. The length of the CDR3 is 13 residues.

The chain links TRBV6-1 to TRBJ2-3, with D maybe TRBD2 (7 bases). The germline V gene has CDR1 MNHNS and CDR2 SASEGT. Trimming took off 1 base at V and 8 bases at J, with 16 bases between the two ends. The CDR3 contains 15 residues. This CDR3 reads CASSEERGGLGTQYF. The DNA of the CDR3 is TGTGCCAGCAGTGAAGAGAGGGGGGGCCTGGGTACGCAGTATTTT.

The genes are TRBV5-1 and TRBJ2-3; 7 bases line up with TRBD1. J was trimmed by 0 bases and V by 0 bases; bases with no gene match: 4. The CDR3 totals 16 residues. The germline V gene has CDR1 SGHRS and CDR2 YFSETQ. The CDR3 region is CASSLEGQPSTDTQYF. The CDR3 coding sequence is TGCGCCAGCAGCTTGGAGGGACAGCCGAGCACAGATACGCAGTATTTT.